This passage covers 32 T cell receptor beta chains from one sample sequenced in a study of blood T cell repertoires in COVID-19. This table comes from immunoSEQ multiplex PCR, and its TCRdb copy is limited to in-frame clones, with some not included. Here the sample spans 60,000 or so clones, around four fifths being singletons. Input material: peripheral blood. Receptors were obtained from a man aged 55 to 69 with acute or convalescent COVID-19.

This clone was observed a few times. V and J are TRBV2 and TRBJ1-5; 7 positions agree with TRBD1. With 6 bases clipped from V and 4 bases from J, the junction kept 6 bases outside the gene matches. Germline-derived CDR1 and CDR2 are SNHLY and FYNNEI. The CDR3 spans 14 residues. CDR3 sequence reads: CASRETGLNQPQHF. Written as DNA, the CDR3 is TGTGCCAGCAGGGAGACAGGGCTGAATCAGCCCCAGCATTTT. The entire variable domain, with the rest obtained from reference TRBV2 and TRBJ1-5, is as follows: EPEVTQTPSHQVTQMGQEVILRCVPISNHLYFYWYRQILGQKVEFLVSFYNNEISEKSEIFDDQFSVERPDGSNFTLKIRSTKLEDSAMYFCASRETGLNQPQHFGDGTRLSIL.

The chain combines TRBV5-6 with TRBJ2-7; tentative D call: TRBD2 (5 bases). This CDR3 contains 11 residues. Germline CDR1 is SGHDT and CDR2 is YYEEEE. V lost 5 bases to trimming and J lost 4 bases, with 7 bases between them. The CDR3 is CASSSGYEQYF. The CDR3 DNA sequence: TGTGCCAGCAGTTCGGGGTACGAGCAGTACTTC.

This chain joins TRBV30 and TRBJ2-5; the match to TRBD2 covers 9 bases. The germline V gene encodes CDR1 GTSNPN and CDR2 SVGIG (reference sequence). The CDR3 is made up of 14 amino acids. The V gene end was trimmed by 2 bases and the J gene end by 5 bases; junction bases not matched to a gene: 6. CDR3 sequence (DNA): TGTGCCTGGAGTCAAAGCGGGGGGCGGGAGACCCAGTACTTC. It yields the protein CAWSQSGGRETQYF.

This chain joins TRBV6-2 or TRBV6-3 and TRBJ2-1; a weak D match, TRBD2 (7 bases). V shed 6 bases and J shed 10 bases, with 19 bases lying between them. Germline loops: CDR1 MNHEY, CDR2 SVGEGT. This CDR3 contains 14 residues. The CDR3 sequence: CASSKNGGPKEQFF. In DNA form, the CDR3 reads TGTGCCAGCAGCAAAAACGGGGGGCCGAAAGAGCAGTTCTTC.

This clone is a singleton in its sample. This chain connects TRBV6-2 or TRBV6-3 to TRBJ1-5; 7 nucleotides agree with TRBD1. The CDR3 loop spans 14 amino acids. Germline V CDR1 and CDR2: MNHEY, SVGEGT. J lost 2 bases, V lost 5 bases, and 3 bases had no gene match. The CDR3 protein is CASSTGQGNQPQHF. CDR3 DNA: TGTGCCAGCAGTACCGGACAGGGCAATCAGCCCCAGCATTTT.

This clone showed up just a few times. CDR3: CASSTGGTSPLHF. The CDR3 DNA sequence: TGTGCCAGTAGTACAGGGGGCACCTCACCCCTCCACTTT. The chain links TRBV19 to TRBJ1-6, with 8 bases that match TRBD1. The ends lost 4 bases at V and 10 bases at J; junction bases unmatched: 3. The CDR3 consists of 13 residues. The germline CDR1 and CDR2 sequences are LNHDA and SQIVND (reference sequence).

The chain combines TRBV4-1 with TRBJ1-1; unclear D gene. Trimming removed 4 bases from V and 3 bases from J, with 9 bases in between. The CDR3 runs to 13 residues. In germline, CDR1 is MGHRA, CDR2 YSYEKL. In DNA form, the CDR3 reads TGCGCCAGCAGCCCGACTTGGGACACTGAAGCTTTCTTT. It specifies CASSPTWDTEAFF.

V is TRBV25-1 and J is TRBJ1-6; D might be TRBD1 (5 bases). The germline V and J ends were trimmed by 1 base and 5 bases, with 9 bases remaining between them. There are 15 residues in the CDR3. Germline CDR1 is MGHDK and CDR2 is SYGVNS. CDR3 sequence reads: CASSESGRDNSPLHF. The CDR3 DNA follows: TGTGCCAGCAGTGAATCGGGCAGGGATAATTCACCCCTCCACTTT.

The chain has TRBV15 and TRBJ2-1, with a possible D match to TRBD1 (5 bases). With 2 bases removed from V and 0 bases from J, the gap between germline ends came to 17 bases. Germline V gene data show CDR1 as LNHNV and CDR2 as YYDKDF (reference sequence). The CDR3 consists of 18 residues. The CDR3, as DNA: TGTGCCACCAGCAGAAGAAAGGGGCCTCAAATCTCCTACAATGAGCAGTTCTTC. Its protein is CATSRRKGPQISYNEQFF.

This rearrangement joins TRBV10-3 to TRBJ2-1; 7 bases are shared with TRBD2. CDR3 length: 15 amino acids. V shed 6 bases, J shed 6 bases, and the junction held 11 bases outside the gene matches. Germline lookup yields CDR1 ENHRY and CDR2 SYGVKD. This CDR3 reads CAISPGGLAGNEQFF. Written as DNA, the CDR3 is TGTGCCATCAGCCCGGGGGGATTAGCGGGCAATGAGCAGTTCTTC.

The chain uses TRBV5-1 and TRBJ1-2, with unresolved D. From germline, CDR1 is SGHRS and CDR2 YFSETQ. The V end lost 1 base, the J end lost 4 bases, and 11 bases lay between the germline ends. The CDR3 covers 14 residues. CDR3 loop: CASSLSASGYGYTF. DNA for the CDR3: TGCGCCAGCAGCTTGTCTGCGTCGGGCTATGGCTACACCTTC.

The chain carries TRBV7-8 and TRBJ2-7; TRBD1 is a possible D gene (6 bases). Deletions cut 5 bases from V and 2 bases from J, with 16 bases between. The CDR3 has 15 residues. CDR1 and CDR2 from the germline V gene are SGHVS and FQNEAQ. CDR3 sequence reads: CASSPGVGPTYEQYF. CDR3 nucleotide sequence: TGTGCCAGCAGCCCAGGGGTGGGCCCGACCTACGAGCAGTACTTC.

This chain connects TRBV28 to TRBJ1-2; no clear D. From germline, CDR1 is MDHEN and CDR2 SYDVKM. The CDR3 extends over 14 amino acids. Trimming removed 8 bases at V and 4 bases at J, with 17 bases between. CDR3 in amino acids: CASAGVSAGYGYTF. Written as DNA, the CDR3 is TGTGCCAGCGCCGGTGTGTCGGCAGGCTATGGCTACACCTTC.

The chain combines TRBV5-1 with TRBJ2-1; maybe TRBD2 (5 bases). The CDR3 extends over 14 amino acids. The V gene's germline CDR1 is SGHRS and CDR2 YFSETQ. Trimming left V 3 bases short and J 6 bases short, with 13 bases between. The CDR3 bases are TGCGCCAGCAGCTACTACCCTAGCTTCAATGAGCAGTTCTTC. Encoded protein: CASSYYPSFNEQFF.

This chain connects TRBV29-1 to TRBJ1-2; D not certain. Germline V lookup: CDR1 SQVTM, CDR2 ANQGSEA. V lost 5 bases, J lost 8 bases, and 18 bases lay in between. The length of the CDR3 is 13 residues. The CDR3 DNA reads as TGCAGCGTTTTCGTACCAGGCCCGAAGGGCTACACCTTC. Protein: CSVFVPGPKGYTF.

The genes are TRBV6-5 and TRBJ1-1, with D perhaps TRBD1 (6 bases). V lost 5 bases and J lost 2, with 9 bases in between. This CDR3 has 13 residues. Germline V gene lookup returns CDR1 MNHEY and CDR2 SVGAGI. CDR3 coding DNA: TGTGCCAGCAGTCTGGACAGCAACACTGAAGCTTTCTTT. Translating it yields CASSLDSNTEAFF.

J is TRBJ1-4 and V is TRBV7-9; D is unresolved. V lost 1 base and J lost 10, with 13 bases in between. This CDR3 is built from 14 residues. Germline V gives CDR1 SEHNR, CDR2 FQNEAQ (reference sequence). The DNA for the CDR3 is TGTGCCAGCAGCTTAGGCCCTTCTTTCGGAAAACTGTTTTTT. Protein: CASSLGPSFGKLFF.

The CDR3 is CASSGGANTDTQYF. CDR3 DNA: TGTGCCAGTAGCGGGGGGGCGAACACAGATACGCAGTATTTT. J is TRBJ2-3 and V is TRBV19; 8 bases align to TRBD2. Germline assignment: CDR1 LNHDA and CDR2 SQIVND (reference sequence). J lost 2 bases, V lost 6 bases, and 4 bases had no gene match. This CDR3 comprises 14 residues.

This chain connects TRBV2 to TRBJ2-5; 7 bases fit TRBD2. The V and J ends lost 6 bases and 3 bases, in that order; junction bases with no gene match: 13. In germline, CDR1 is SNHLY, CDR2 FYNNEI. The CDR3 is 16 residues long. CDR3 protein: CASSESRLGGKETQYF. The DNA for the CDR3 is TGTGCCAGCAGCGAGAGTCGGCTCGGGGGGAAAGAGACCCAGTACTTC.

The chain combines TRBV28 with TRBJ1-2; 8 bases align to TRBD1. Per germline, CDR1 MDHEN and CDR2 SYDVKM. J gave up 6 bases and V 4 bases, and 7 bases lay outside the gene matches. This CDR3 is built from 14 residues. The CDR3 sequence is CASSWGQGADGYTF. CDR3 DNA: TGTGCCAGCAGTTGGGGGCAGGGGGCCGATGGCTACACCTTC.

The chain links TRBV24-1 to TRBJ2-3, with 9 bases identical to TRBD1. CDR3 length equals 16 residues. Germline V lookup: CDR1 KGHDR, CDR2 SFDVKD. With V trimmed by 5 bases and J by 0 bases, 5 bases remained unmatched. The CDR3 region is CATSAWTGVSTDTQYF. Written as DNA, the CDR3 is TGTGCCACCAGTGCCTGGACAGGGGTGAGCACAGATACGCAGTATTTT.

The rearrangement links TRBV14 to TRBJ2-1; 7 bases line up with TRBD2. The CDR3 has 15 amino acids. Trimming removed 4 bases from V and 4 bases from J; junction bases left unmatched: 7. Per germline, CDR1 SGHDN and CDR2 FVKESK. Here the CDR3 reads CASSLLSGAYNEQFF. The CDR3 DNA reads TGTGCCAGCAGCCTTTTGAGCGGGGCTTACAATGAGCAGTTCTTC.

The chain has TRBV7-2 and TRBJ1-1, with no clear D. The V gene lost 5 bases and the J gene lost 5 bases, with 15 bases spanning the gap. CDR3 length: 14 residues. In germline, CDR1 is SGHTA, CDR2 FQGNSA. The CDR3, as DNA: TGTGCCAGCAGCCCGACTAACCTGGGGACTGAAGCTTTCTTT. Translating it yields CASSPTNLGTEAFF.

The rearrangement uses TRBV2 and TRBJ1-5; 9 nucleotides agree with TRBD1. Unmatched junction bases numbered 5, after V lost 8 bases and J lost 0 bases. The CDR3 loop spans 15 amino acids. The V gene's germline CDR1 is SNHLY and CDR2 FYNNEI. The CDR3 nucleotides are TGTGCCAGCGCCAGGGACAGGGTTAGCAATCAGCCCCAGCATTTT. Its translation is CASARDRVSNQPQHF.

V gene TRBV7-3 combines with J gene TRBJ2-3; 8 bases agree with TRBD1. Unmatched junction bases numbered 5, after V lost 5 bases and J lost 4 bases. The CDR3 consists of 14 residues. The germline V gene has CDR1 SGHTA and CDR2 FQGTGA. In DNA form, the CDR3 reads TGTGCCAGCAGCCGATCGACAGGGGCAGATACGCAGTATTTT. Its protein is CASSRSTGADTQYF.

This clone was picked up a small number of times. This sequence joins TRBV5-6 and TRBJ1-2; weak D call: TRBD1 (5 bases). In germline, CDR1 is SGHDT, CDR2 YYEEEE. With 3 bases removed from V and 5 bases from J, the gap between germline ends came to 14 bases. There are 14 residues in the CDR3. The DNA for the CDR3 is TGTGCCAGCAGCTGGCGGGGCGTCGAATATGGCTACACCTTC. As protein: CASSWRGVEYGYTF.

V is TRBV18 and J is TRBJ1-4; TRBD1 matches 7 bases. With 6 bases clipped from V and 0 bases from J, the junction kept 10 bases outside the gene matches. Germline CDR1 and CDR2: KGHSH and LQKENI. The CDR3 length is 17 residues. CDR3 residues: CASSPNRQGSTNEKLFF. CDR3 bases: TGTGCCAGCTCCCCAAACCGACAGGGATCAACTAATGAAAAACTGTTTTTT.

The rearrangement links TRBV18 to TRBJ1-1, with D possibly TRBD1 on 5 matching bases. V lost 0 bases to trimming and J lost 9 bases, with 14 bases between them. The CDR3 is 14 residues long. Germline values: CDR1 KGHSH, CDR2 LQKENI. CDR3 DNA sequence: TGTGCCAGCTCACCACCGTCCAGGGAGGGAAAAGCTTTCTTT. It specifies CASSPPSREGKAFF.

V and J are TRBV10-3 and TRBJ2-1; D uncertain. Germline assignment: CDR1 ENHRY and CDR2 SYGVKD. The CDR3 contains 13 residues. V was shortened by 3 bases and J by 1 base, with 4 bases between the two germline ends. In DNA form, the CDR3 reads TGTGCCATCAGTGATAGATCCTACAATGAGCAGTTCTTC. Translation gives CAISDRSYNEQFF.

CDR3 DNA sequence: TGTGCCAGCAGTTTATCGACAGGCTATGGCTACACCTTC. Encoded protein: CASSLSTGYGYTF. The chain is built from TRBV27 and TRBJ1-2, with a tentative D call TRBD1 (6 bases). V was trimmed by 0 bases and J by 4 bases, leaving 6 bases between them. The germline CDR1 and CDR2 sequences are MNHEY and SMNVEV (reference sequence). This CDR3 contains 13 residues.

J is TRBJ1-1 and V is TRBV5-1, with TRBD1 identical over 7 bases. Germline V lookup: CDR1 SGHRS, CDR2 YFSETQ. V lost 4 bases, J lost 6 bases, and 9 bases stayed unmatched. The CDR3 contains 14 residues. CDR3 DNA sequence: TGCGCCAGCAGCGGCGAACAGGGGTTCCCTGAAGCTTTCTTT. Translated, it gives CASSGEQGFPEAFF.

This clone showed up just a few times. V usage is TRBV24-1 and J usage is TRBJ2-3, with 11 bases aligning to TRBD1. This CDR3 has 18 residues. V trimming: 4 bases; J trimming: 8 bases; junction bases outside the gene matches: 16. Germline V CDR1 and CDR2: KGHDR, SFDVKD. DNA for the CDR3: TGTGCCACCAGTGACCCGGGACAGGGGGAGAAGAAAGGAGGTACGCAGTATTTT. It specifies CATSDPGQGEKKGGTQYF.